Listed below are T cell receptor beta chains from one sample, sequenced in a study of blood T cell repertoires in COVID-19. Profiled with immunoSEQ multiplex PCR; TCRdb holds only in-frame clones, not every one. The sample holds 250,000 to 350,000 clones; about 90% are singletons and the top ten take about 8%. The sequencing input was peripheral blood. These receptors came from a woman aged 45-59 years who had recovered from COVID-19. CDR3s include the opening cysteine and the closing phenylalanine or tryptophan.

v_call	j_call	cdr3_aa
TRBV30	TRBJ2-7	CAWSSVHPYEQYF
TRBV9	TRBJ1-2	CASSAEGAVGYTF
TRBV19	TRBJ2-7	CASSIDQGEQYF
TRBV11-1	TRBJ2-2	CASRGQGALTGELFF
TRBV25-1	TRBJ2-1	CASSESHRGNEQFF
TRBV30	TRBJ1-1	CALERNTEAFF
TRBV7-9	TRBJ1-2	CASGPGTGVFGYTF
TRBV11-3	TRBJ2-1	CASSHSPGQRNNEQFF
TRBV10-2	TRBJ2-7	CASSERDRVSYEQYF
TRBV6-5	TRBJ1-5	CASSLIQGSQPQHF
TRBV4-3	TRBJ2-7	CASSQGALNSYEQYF
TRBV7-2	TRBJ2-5	CASSLGLAGGIQETQYF
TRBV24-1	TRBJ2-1	CATSDFKQVGEQFF
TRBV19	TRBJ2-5	CATGTSGRVQETQYF
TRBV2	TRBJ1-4	CASEESRGQGWEKLFF
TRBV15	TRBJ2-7	CATSRDRVRSKYF
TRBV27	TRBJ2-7	CASKIAVGAYEQYF
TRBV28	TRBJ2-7	CASSPGQGGVLFFYEQYF
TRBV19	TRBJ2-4	CASSILARAAKNIQYF
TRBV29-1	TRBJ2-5	CSVGARRETQYF
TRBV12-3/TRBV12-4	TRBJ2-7	CASSDNSAYEQYF
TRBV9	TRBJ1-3	CASSGVRNTIYF
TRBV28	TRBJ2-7	CASSLSQGLKYEQYF
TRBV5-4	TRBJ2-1	CASSLRTSNEQFF
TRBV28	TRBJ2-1	CASSLNGLAANEQFF
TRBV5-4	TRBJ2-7	CASSGGGSSYEQYF
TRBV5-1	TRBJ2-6	CASMQSGSRSPGANVLTF
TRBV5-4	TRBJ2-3	CASSLEGGAGGTDTQYF
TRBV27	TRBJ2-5	CASRSSGSPTAETQYF
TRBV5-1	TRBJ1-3	CASSLARGQAIYF
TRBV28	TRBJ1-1	CASSPGSTGILSAFF
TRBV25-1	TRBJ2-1	CASSRLAGGLNEQFF
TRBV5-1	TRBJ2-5	CASSPGSGTTVKETQYF
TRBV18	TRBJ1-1	CASSQGQGGATEAFF
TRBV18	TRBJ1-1	CASSPRQGLGDTEAFF
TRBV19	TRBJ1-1	CASSPGHGGTEAFF
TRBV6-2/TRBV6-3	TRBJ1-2	CASSYSVRGYTF
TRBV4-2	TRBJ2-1	CASSQLLSREYNEQFF
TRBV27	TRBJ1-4	CASSPYRGGGEKLFF
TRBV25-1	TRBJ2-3	CASSALTDTQYF
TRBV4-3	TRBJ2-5	CASSQSGVQETQYF
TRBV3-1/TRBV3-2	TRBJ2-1	CASSQDSGGPYNEQFF